This T cell receptor beta chain was recovered during a study of blood T cell repertoires in COVID-19. Across the whole study: Acute and convalescent COVID-19 samples came from the United States, Italy and Spain.

Data came from immunoSEQ multiplex PCR; TCRdb stores just in-frame clones and leaves some out. Among 350,000 to 450,000 clones listed, more than 70% were seen once. The ends were cut back, 5 bases at V and 5 bases at J, with 18 bases in the middle. Germline loops: CDR1 GTSNPN, CDR2 SVGIG (reference sequence). The CDR3 has 14 residues. The origin of this receptor is a middle-aged man with acute or convalescent COVID-19. This rearrangement joins TRBV30 to TRBJ1-2, with D perhaps matching TRBD1 (5 bases). The specimen sequenced was peripheral blood. The chain's CDR3 is CAWGTTGFRYGYTF. The CDR3 nucleotides are TGTGCCTGGGGGACCACGGGTTTTCGGTATGGCTACACCTTC.